These 5 T cell receptor beta chains were all obtained from the same sample, sequenced in a study of T-cell reconstitution after alpha-beta-depleted transplantation in children. Preparation of the TCRbeta library used unique molecular identifiers. TCRdb fed the PCR reads into MiXCR, producing one record per CDR3 protein. The data contain 640,000 or so distinct CDR3 sequences, 16% of them singletons. The sample here was PBMCs from the stem cell graft donor, taken from the stem cell graft. Receptor source: a human donor who donated a stem cell graft to a child with acute myeloid leukemia.

This chain joins TRBV25-1 and TRBJ1-1; D remains unclear. The CDR3 length is 11 residues. Germline V gene sequence: CDR1 MGHDK, CDR2 SYGVNS. V lost 8 bases, J lost 9 bases, and 13 bases lay in between. CDR3 bases: TGTGCCAGCCGGGCCCTGGATAAAGCTTTCTTT. Protein: CASRALDKAFF.

The V and J genes are TRBV7-9 and TRBJ2-5, with D perhaps matching TRBD2 (6 bases). In germline, CDR1 is SEHNR, CDR2 FQNEAQ (reference sequence). The CDR3 totals 12 residues. Deletions cut 10 bases from V and 5 bases from J, with 14 bases between. The CDR3 loop is CATRGWMETQYF. CDR3 sequence (DNA): TGTGCCACTCGGGGGTGGATGGAGACCCAGTACTTC.

V usage is TRBV24-1 and J usage is TRBJ2-2, with a weak D call TRBD2 (5 bases). The CDR3 spans 13 residues. V was cut by 8 bases and J by 7 bases, with 13 bases left in between. The V gene's germline CDR1 is KGHDR and CDR2 SFDVKD. CDR3 loop: CATKRSPGGELFF. Here the CDR3 DNA reads TGTGCCACCAAGCGGTCCCCCGGCGGGGAGCTGTTTTTT.

The sample holds many counts of this clonotype. The V gene is TRBV20-1, the J gene TRBJ2-3; 7 bases agree with TRBD2. The CDR3 consists of 15 residues. Trimming cost V 0 bases and J 4 bases; bases outside gene matches: 7. Per germline, CDR1 DFQATT and CDR2 SNEGSKA (reference sequence). CDR3 sequence: CSARDPGGTSDTQYF. DNA for the CDR3: TGCAGTGCTAGAGACCCGGGGGGAACCTCAGATACGCAGTATTTT.

This clonotype was counted at least ten times. This sequence joins TRBV24-1 and TRBJ2-7; D is uncertain. The CDR3 is made up of 14 amino acids. Germline CDR1 is KGHDR and CDR2 is SFDVKD. With 2 bases removed from V and 3 bases from J, the gap between germline ends came to 10 bases. CDR3: CATSDSSDIYEQYF. DNA of the CDR3: TGTGCCACCAGTGATTCCTCAGATATCTACGAGCAGTACTTC.